This T cell receptor beta chain emerged from a study of CD8+CD57+ T cells in acquired aplastic anemia. Genomic DNA constituted the template upon which TCR beta VDJ and CDR3 profiling was performed. TCRdb itself ran the reads through MiXCR, one entry per CDR3 protein. The sample contains some 120,000 distinct CDR3 sequences, about 48% of which appear only once. On this clonotype itself: Antigen unknown.

Whole-study findings and limits: The number of CD8+ CDR3 sequences shared by patients and controls was roughly 30.

This sequence originates from a human donor in good health, serving as a control. The specimen was sorted CD4+, CD8+, or CD8+CD57+ T cells (not recorded which) from PBMCs.

This chain's CDR3 is CATWGGGSTVAGAYFSYEQYF. CDR3 sequence (DNA): TGTGCCACCTGGGGGGGGGGCTCTACAGTGGCGGGGGCTTACTTCTCCTACGAGCAGTACTTC. This chain connects TRBV10-3 to TRBJ2-7, with a tentative D call TRBD2 (7 bases). The germline V gene has CDR1 ENHRY and CDR2 SYGVKD. There are 21 residues in the CDR3. V was trimmed by 10 bases and J by 0 bases, leaving 37 bases between them.